These 9 T cell receptor beta chains share one sample of origin, sequenced in a study of T-cell reconstitution after alpha-beta-depleted transplantation in children. A library of TCRbeta sequences, prepared with unique molecular identifiers, was generated. TCRdb re-analysed the PCR reads in MiXCR, keeping a single row per CDR3 protein. The sample lists approximately 800,000 distinct CDR3 sequences, approximately 15% occurring once. The sample here was PBMCs, mostly from graft donor cells, taken 360 days after TCRalphabeta/CD19-depleted stem cell transplant. These receptors all come from a male patient younger than 18 who had a stem cell transplant for acute lymphoblastic leukemia, so the T cells may come from the graft donor.

This clonotype was observed at least ten times. The chain joins TRBV29-1 to TRBJ2-5; D is possibly TRBD1 (5 bases). Trimming took off 0 bases at V and 4 bases at J, with 18 bases between the two ends. Germline V gives CDR1 SQVTM, CDR2 ANQGSEA. The CDR3 is 16 amino acids. CDR3 in DNA: TGCAGCGTTGAAGATTCCGGGCAGGGAAAGGGAGAGACCCAGTACTTC. Encoded protein: CSVEDSGQGKGETQYF.

This clonotype was counted between two and nine times. The rearrangement joins TRBV4-1 to TRBJ1-3; 7 bases are a match to TRBD1. Germline V CDR1 and CDR2: MGHRA, YSYEKL. The CDR3 length is 15 residues. The junction had 9 bases not matched to a gene; V was cut back by 7 bases and J by 3 bases. The CDR3 spells CASTPRTGGGNTIYF. The CDR3, as DNA: TGCGCCAGCACCCCAAGGACAGGAGGTGGAAACACCATATATTTT.

This clonotype appeared many times. The V call is TRBV29-1, the J call TRBJ2-2; tentative D call: TRBD1 (5 bases). The CDR3 length is 14 residues. V dropped 7 bases and J dropped 7 bases, with 19 bases sitting between them. Germline CDR1 and CDR2: SQVTM and ANQGSEA. The CDR3: CSGRAGPPIGELFF. The CDR3 DNA is TGCAGCGGCAGGGCAGGCCCTCCGATCGGGGAGCTGTTTTTT.

The rearrangement joins TRBV6-5 to TRBJ1-1; D not certain. The germline gives CDR1 MNHEY, CDR2 SVGAGI. The length of the CDR3 is 17 residues. The germline V and J ends were trimmed by 2 bases and 2 bases, with 18 bases remaining between them. Here the CDR3 reads CASSYRRSGTPNTEAFF. CDR3 bases: TGTGCCAGCAGTTACAGGCGGAGCGGAACCCCCAACACTGAAGCTTTCTTT.

This clonotype was seen only a few times. The chain couples TRBV14 to TRBJ1-1, with no clear D. V lost 0 bases, J lost 0 bases, and 14 bases lay in between. Germline assignment: CDR1 SGHDN and CDR2 FVKESK. CDR3 length equals 17 residues. The CDR3 DNA follows: TGTGCCAGCAGCCAAGACCTTGGCAGCGTAATGAACACTGAAGCTTTCTTT. Translating gives CASSQDLGSVMNTEAFF.

This rearrangement joins TRBV12-1 to TRBJ2-2; the tabulated D call, TRBD1, remains unverified against the DNA. TRBV12-1 is a pseudogene locus. The CDR3 contains 17 residues. The CDR3 sequence is CASSFRQGSWNAGELFF. CDR3 nucleotides: TGTGCCAGCAGCTTTAGGCAGGGGAGTTGGAACGCCGGGGAGCTGTTTTTT.

This clonotype showed up just a few times. V gene TRBV7-8 combines with J gene TRBJ1-5; 7 bases are a match to TRBD1. CDR3 length: 15 residues. Trimming at V came to 6 bases and at J to 4 bases, leaving 9 bases not matched to a gene. Germline V gene lookup returns CDR1 SGHVS and CDR2 FQNEAQ. The CDR3 protein is CASRSDRVSNQPQHF. DNA of the CDR3: TGTGCCAGCAGGTCAGACAGGGTCTCTAATCAGCCCCAGCATTTT.

In this sample, this clonotype turned up a few times. The chain employs TRBV28 and TRBJ1-6; TRBD1 matches at 7 bases. The germline V gene has CDR1 MDHEN and CDR2 SYDVKM. This CDR3 is built from 14 residues. J gave up 7 bases and V 7 bases, and 7 bases lay outside the gene matches. CDR3 region: CASTTGTANSPLHF. In DNA form, the CDR3 reads TGTGCCAGCACCACCGGGACAGCCAATTCACCCCTCCACTTT.

The chain uses TRBV5-1 and TRBJ1-3, with D possibly TRBD1 on 5 matching bases. In germline, CDR1 is SGHRS, CDR2 YFSETQ. The CDR3 consists of 20 residues. V dropped 6 bases and J dropped 0 bases, with 28 bases sitting between them. The CDR3 loop reads CASTFLPSKGLGDSGNTIYF. The CDR3 nucleotides read TGCGCCAGCACCTTTTTGCCTTCAAAGGGGCTAGGCGACTCTGGAAACACCATATATTTT.